This T cell receptor beta chain was sequenced for a study of cytomegalovirus exposure and HLA in healthy donors. Germline lookup yields CDR1 SGHRS and CDR2 YFSETQ. The CDR3 runs to 14 residues. V gave up 4 bases and J gave up 4 bases, with 15 bases separating them. General study findings and limits: Follow-up analysis seemed to connect common viral pathogens with several of the most significant clusters identified.

This clone was seen a single time. As yet, its antigen is unknown. Amplification used 60 Vbeta primers and 13 Jbeta primers. Only in-frame clones appear in the TCRdb table, and some are missing; sequencing was by immunoSEQ multiplex PCR. The sample contains roughly 180,000 clones, around 79% of which appear only once. This sequence joins TRBV5-1 and TRBJ2-7; the D gene is possibly TRBD1 (6 bases). This receptor was identified in a man between 45 and 60 years old in good health and CMV-seropositive. The specimen sequenced was PBMCs. The chain's CDR3 is CASSLQGSDYEQYV. The CDR3, as DNA: TGCGCCAGCAGCCTCCAGGGGAGCGATTACGAGCAGTACGTC.